Given below is one T cell receptor (beta chain) in context. This clonotype was detected ten times or more. Its cognate antigen has yet to be identified. No qualities accompany the bases; no much larger clone lies one base away. The data stem from a study of identical twins (dated by TCRdb to about 2016). Context from the whole study: TCR alpha and beta repertoires from monozygotic twins, unrelated adults of various ages and cord blood were deep-sequenced to test whether fetal clonotypes persist. To rule out contamination, the twin experiments were replicated at different times with different library preparation protocols. The investigation overall reported the following: Because the same donors could not be followed over many years, the conclusions depended on cross-sectional statistical analysis. Abundant cord blood beta clonotypes had fewer insertions, young adult naive repertoires showed a similar but weaker trend, and memory repertoires showed no such trend. A weaker excess of twin sharing was found in beta out-of-frame sequences because the signal-to-noise ratio was lowered by fewer shared sequences. Out-of-frame TCR alpha sharing in monozygotic twins was systematically underestimated by recombination models, whereas sharing between unrelated individuals was in agreement with the recombination models. Compared with coincidental sharing between unrelated individuals, out-of-frame TCR alpha sequences shared between twins showed an excess of sequences with low generation probability. Invariant T cells such as MAIT and iNKT could partly confound zero-insertion analyses, although diverse VJ usage argued against such confounding for most clonotypes.

Every donor was a healthy Caucasian. Three pairs of female monozygotic twins, all aged 18 to 29 years, were included in the twin cohort. Positive isolation kits from Invitrogen were used to isolate the CD4+ and CD8+ T cell populations. The protocol used for the library was 5' RACE. Sequencing took place on an Illumina HiSeq 2000. A universal primer binding site was introduced by template switching, and a unique molecular identifier was present in the final cDNA, enabling accurate counting of TCR cDNA molecules. First-strand cDNA for TCR alpha and beta chains was synthesized from specific primers in the conserved constant-segment region. To control for contamination, every cDNA library carried two barcodes: a SMART-Mk sample barcode plus Illumina barcodes. TruSeq adapter sequences, together with Illumina sample barcodes, were added in two successive PCR steps. Sequencing of the TCR alpha and beta cDNA libraries was done on the Illumina HiSeq platform using custom primers. As for the authors' bioinformatics: Raw reads were processed with MiGEC to extract unique molecular identifiers, and MiXCR was used to determine CDR3 positions. For each individual, recombination models were inferred using an EM algorithm with the repgenHMM and IGoR tools. The analysis of shared clonotypes was done with the tcR package in R, with sharing normalized by the product of cloneset sizes. Out-of-frame nonproductive sequences were analyzed to study raw recombination free of thymic and clonal selection effects. TCRdb itself trimmed the public reads at Q25 with fastp, ran MiXCR and retained productive beta chains. Entries that share a CDR3 protein sequence are merged under the most common genes and DNA. TCRdb, rather than the study authors, made the V and J calls. Across this sample there are 400,000 to 650,000 distinct CDR3 sequences, with 22% seen only once. Roughly 0.9% of the sample belongs to the ten largest clones.

V sheds 6 bases and J sheds 0 bases, leaving 14 bases between their ends. The CDR3 numbers 15 residues from cysteine through phenylalanine. Only the CDR3 region is kept as DNA, spanning 45 bases read in frame from base 1. These same data were also listed under a study on T cells expressing NK-cell markers. Per that second paper: Seven or eight donors provided sorted CD3+CD56+NKG2C+, CD3+CD56+NKG2C- and CD3+CD56-NKG2C+ T-cell subsets, whose TCR beta-chain repertoires were profiled. Seven of the eight sequenced donors were HCMV-seropositive and one was HCMV-seronegative. To restrict sorting to alphabetaTCR-expressing T cells, an anti-gammadeltaTCR antibody was added in several experiments. In six donors, the dominant CD3+CD56+NKG2C+ clonotypes ranked among the top 10 CD8+ clonotypes, making up roughly 1.0-7.0% of CD8+ T cells. Those dominant clonotypes were again the most abundant among CD3+CD56-NKG2C+ cells in a few donors, at roughly 25-60.1%. Whether the expanded NKG2C-expressing T cell clones were specific for HCMV antigens remained unclear. All eight donors whose samples were sequenced were randomly selected healthy volunteers, three of them men and five women. To determine HCMV serostatus, a commercial ELISA kit was used to detect HCMV-specific IgG in serum. MIGEC was used to demultiplex reads and group the reads by UMI, and MiTCR was used to assemble and quantify clonotypes. To exclude erroneous sequences, any TCR cDNA sequence not supported by at least two reads was discarded. Downstream repertoire analysis used the tcR package, and clonotypes were matched across fractions by CDR3 nucleotide sequence plus V segment. Antigen specificity was annotated against VDJdb with VDJmatch, allowing one amino acid substitution in CDR3.

Sequenced input: CD4+ T cells sorted from blood. This sequence uses TRBV12-3 or TRBV12-4 and TRBJ1-1; TRBD1 is a possible D gene, resting on 5 matching bases. The source of this sequence is a woman aged 18-29 years in good health. The DNA is TGTGCCAGCAGGGGGAGTGGGACGGTGAACACTGAAGCTTTCTTT. This codes for CASRGSGTVNTEAFF.